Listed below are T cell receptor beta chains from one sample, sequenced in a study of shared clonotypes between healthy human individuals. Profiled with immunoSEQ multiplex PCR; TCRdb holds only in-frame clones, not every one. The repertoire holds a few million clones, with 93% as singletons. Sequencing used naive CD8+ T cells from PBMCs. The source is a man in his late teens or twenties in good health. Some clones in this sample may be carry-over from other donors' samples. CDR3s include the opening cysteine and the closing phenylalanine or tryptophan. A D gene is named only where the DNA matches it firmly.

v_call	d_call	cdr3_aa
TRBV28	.	CASSSLSGTLNQPQHF
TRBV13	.	CASSLMALGNIQYF
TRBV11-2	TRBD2	CASSLSLRLAGGLETQYF
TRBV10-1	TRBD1	CASSKGQGTGELFF
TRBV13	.	CASSRRDIQETQYF
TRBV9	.	CASSVVGGSYNEQFF
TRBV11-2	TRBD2	CASSSPSAGVYEQYF
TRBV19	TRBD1	CASSMGSGGSYEQYF
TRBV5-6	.	CASSLKGGSTKNIQYF
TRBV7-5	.	CVRSLGITNTGELFF
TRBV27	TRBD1	CASSPRGSSGNTIYF
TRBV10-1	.	CASSGWTETEAFF
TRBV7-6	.	CASSYIDKYQETQYF
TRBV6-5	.	CASSYQGLRTEAFF
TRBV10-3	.	CAISDRGPTEAFF